This T cell receptor beta chain was sequenced during a study of blood T cell repertoires in COVID-19. Study at large: Both acute and convalescent COVID-19 samples were obtained from the United States, Italy and Spain. Sources were T cells, B-cell-depleted T cells, or PBMCs; the material itself was cDNA or gDNA.

Per the original data handling: Amplification of reference gene primers was used by the study to estimate nucleated cell counts. Assay used: immunoSEQ multiplex PCR; TCRdb lists only in-frame clones, some missing. Clone size and the V and J calls come from that table; the DNA yielded D and trimming. The sample contains 130,000 to 150,000 clones, 80% to 85% of which appear only once. The ends were cut back, 0 bases at V and 0 bases at J, with 8 bases in the middle. The germline gives CDR1 MNHEY, CDR2 SVGAGI. CDR3 size: 16 residues. Source material: peripheral blood. This sequence originates from a human donor in a cohort sampled during active COVID-19. The genes are TRBV6-5 and TRBJ1-4; D may be TRBD1 (5 bases). CDR3 protein: CASSYSTVTTNEKLFF. CDR3 nucleotides: TGTGCCAGCAGTTACTCGACAGTAACAACTAATGAAAAACTGTTTTTT.